The 18 T cell receptor beta chains below were found in one sample sequenced in a study of T cells in Graves' hyperthyroidism and ophthalmopathy. RNA transcripts yielded amplified TCR beta CDR3 regions. An initial round of RT-PCR targeting the TCR CDR3 relied on the HTBI primer set. MiXCR, applied by TCRdb to the multiplex PCR reads, yields one record per CDR3 protein. In the table there are about 550,000 distinct CDR3 sequences, about a fifth of which are singletons. Sequenced input: blood. The receptors were sampled from a man in his late teens or twenties with Graves' hyperthyroidism.

This chain joins TRBV7-9 and TRBJ2-7; no clear D gene. The CDR3 consists of 11 residues. The V gene's germline CDR1 is SEHNR and CDR2 FQNEAQ (reference sequence). The V and J ends lost 7 bases and 4 bases respectively, with 8 bases between them. This CDR3 reads CASTDRYEQYF. CDR3 sequence (DNA): TGTGCCAGCACCGACCGATACGAGCAGTACTTC. The full variable domain, rest sourced from reference TRBV7-9 and TRBJ2-7, is DTGVSQNPRHKITKRGQNVTFRCDPISEHNRLYWYRQTLGQGPEFLTYFQNEAQLEKSRLLSDRFSAERPKGSFSTLEIQRTEQGDSAMYLCASTDRYEQYFGPGTRLTVT.

In this sample, this clonotype turned up many times. In nucleotides, the CDR3 is TGTGCCAGCAGCCCCTCTAGGTCCCCCCTAGCCTACGAGCAGTACTTC. It encodes CASSPSRSPLAYEQYF. V and J are TRBV3-1 and TRBJ2-7; no firm D call. From germline, CDR1 is LGHDT and CDR2 YNNKEL (reference sequence). Deletions cut 4 bases from V and 2 bases from J, with 18 bases between. The CDR3 has 16 amino acids.

This clonotype was observed a few times. This chain uses TRBV11-1 with TRBJ2-7; D is possibly TRBD1 (6 bases). V dropped 0 bases and J dropped 5 bases, with 17 bases sitting between them. Germline CDR1 is SGHAT and CDR2 is FQDESV (reference sequence). The CDR3 is 16 amino acids. The chain's CDR3 is CASSLAAQGRLDEQYF. For the CDR3, the DNA is TGTGCCAGCAGCTTAGCGGCACAGGGTCGGCTCGACGAGCAGTACTTC.

This clonotype was counted ten times or more. The J gene is TRBJ1-1, the V gene TRBV28; tentative D call: TRBD1 (6 bases). Germline CDR1 MDHEN, CDR2 SYDVKM. This CDR3 contains 14 residues. Trimming removed 5 bases from V and 10 bases from J, with 20 bases in between. CDR3 nucleotides: TGTGCCAGCAGTCGACCAGTTAGGGGGAGCAGAGCTTTCTTT. Residues: CASSRPVRGSRAFF.

This clonotype was observed at least ten times. V is TRBV9 and J is TRBJ1-1; D unresolved. Trimming pared 0 bases from V and 3 bases from J, leaving 6 bases between. Germline loops: CDR1 SGDLS, CDR2 YYNGEE. The CDR3 is made up of 13 amino acids. CDR3 bases: TGTGCCAGCAGCGTAGGTGGGTACACTGAAGCTTTCTTT. It translates to CASSVGGYTEAFF.

This clonotype appeared many times. The chain employs TRBV12-3 or TRBV12-4 and TRBJ1-1; 8 bases agree with TRBD1. The CDR3 covers 17 residues. Losses at the gene ends were 2 bases for V and 3 bases for J; bases not matched to a gene: 11. In DNA form, the CDR3 reads TGTGCCAGCAGTTTAACAGCCTCAGGGGGCATGGACACTGAAGCTTTCTTT. This sequence encodes CASSLTASGGMDTEAFF.

This clonotype was counted many times. The genes are TRBV12-3 or TRBV12-4 and TRBJ2-2; 7 nucleotides align to TRBD1. This CDR3 comprises 14 residues. The junction had 0 bases not matched to a gene; V was cut back by 2 bases and J by 3 bases. This chain's CDR3 is CASSLTGDTGELFF. For the CDR3, the DNA is TGTGCCAGCAGTTTAACAGGGGACACCGGGGAGCTGTTTTTT.

This clonotype was recorded many times. This sequence joins TRBV30 and TRBJ1-5; 11 positions match TRBD1. Germline values: CDR1 GTSNPN, CDR2 SVGIG (reference sequence). Unmatched junction bases numbered 2, after V lost 2 bases and J lost 5 bases. CDR3 length: 14 amino acids. CDR3 DNA: TGTGCCTGGAGTCGGGACAGGGGGGATCAGCCCCAGCATTTT. Translated: CAWSRDRGDQPQHF.

This clonotype was seen many times. The rearrangement uses TRBV6-5 and TRBJ1-1; D is uncertain. Germline CDR1 reads MNHEY; CDR2 reads SVGAGI. V was clipped by 4 bases and J by 9 bases, with 18 bases between them. CDR3 length: 14 residues. The CDR3 nucleotides read TGTGCCAGCAGTTCGACGGGCCTGGCGGCTAAAGCTTTCTTT. Translation gives CASSSTGLAAKAFF.

This chain links TRBV12-3 or TRBV12-4 with TRBJ1-1; D is ambiguous. This CDR3 comprises 14 residues. With 3 bases removed from V and 10 bases from J, the gap between germline ends came to 18 bases. The CDR3 DNA follows: TGTGCCAGCAGTTTGGCCGTAGGTGGGATTAGAGCTTTCTTT. It encodes CASSLAVGGIRAFF.

This clonotype came up many times. This chain links TRBV2 with TRBJ2-7, with a tentative D call TRBD1 (6 bases). The CDR3 length is 12 residues. V lost 7 bases, J lost 6 bases, and 13 bases lay in between. From germline, CDR1 is SNHLY and CDR2 FYNNEI. CDR3 nucleotide sequence: TGTGCCAGCACCGAGACAGGCTGCGAGCAGTACTTC. The encoded protein is CASTETGCEQYF.

The CDR3 loop reads CASSLEVLGMNTEAFF. CDR3 coding DNA: TGTGCCAGCAGCTTAGAGGTCTTGGGCATGAACACTGAAGCTTTCTTT. This chain connects TRBV11-2 to TRBJ1-1; unclear D gene. Germline CDR1 reads SGHAT; CDR2 reads FQNNGV. The CDR3 has 16 residues. With 0 bases removed from V and 0 bases from J, the gap between germline ends came to 11 bases.

This clonotype was seen at least ten times. The chain recombines TRBV7-8 with TRBJ1-2; D unresolved. In germline, CDR1 is SGHVS, CDR2 FQNEAQ. V was clipped by 6 bases and J by 8 bases, with 13 bases between them. The length of the CDR3 is 12 residues. The CDR3 reads CASSQVGEGYTF. CDR3 bases: TGTGCCAGCAGTCAAGTCGGGGAAGGCTACACCTTC.

This clonotype was seen repeatedly, ten times or more. This chain links TRBV2 with TRBJ1-1; 7 bases line up with TRBD1. The germline V gene encodes CDR1 SNHLY and CDR2 FYNNEI. V was clipped by 6 bases and J by 0 bases; unmatched bases: 1. CDR3 length: 13 amino acids. CDR3: CASSGQVNTEAFF. In DNA form, the CDR3 reads TGTGCCAGCAGCGGACAGGTGAACACTGAAGCTTTCTTT.

This clonotype was observed at least ten times. This chain uses TRBV28 with TRBJ2-7; a weak D match, TRBD1 (5 bases). This CDR3 contains 18 residues. Germline V gene sequence: CDR1 MDHEN, CDR2 SYDVKM. V dropped 3 bases and J dropped 4 bases, with 25 bases sitting between them. The CDR3 DNA sequence: TGTGCCAGCAGTTTCCGCGTCCAATGGACACAGAAACCTTACGAGCAGTACTTC. It is translated as CASSFRVQWTQKPYEQYF. Looking up the rest from reference TRBV28 and TRBJ2-7 gives the full variable domain: DVKVTQSSRYLVKRTGEKVFLECVQDMDHENMFWYRQDPGLGLRLIYFSYDVKMKEKGDIPEGYSVSREKKERFSLILESASTNQTSMYLCASSFRVQWTQKPYEQYFGPGTRLTVT.

This clonotype has a handful of counts. V is TRBV11-2 and J is TRBJ2-7; D possibly corresponds to TRBD1 (5 bases). Looked up from germline, CDR1 is SGHAT and CDR2 is FQNNGV. There are 18 residues in the CDR3. Trimming left V 3 bases short and J 3 bases short, with 24 bases between. The CDR3 region is CASSFSNRIPSGVYEQYF. The CDR3 DNA reads TGTGCCAGCAGCTTTTCGAACAGGATTCCCTCCGGCGTCTACGAGCAGTACTTC.

This clonotype occurred many times. The chain recombines TRBV20-1 with TRBJ2-7; TRBD1 matches at 7 bases. Germline trimming cut 2 bases from V and 4 bases from J; bases unmatched to any gene: 5. This CDR3 has 13 residues. CDR1 is DFQATT, CDR2 SNEGSKA, per germline (reference sequence). CDR3 loop: CSARRQGFYEQYF. As DNA, the CDR3 is TGCAGTGCTAGAAGACAGGGTTTTTACGAGCAGTACTTC.

The chain uses TRBV19 and TRBJ1-2, with unresolved D. Per the germline V gene, CDR1 is LNHDA and CDR2 is SQIVND (reference sequence). There are 14 residues in the CDR3. Trimming took 6 bases from V and 4 from J, leaving 15 bases between them. CDR3 coding DNA: TGTGCCAGTAGCCCTGACGGAGTAGGCTATGGCTACACCTTC. Translation: CASSPDGVGYGYTF.